These 9 T cell receptor beta chains share one sample of origin, sequenced in a study of shared clonotypes between healthy human individuals. The repertoire was sequenced with immunoSEQ multiplex PCR; TCRdb's copy has only in-frame clones and lacks some. Of some 740,000 clones in the sample, around 92% were seen once. CD45RO-negative cells were positively selected for CCR7, leaving out terminally differentiated effector memory CD45RA+ cells. The sample consisted of naive CD8+ T cells sorted from blood. These receptors were obtained from a man in his thirties or forties in good health.

A single count supports this clone. The V and J genes are TRBV14 and TRBJ2-7; D is ambiguous. The V end was cut by 0 bases, the J end by 4 bases, with 10 bases between. Germline V gives CDR1 SGHDN, CDR2 FVKESK. The CDR3 totals 14 residues. As DNA, the CDR3 is TGTGCCAGCAGCCAAGAAGGCCAGGCTTACGAGCAGTACTTC. Its translation: CASSQEGQAYEQYF.

The V call is TRBV18, the J call TRBJ1-1, with unresolved D. The germline CDR1 and CDR2 sequences are KGHSH and LQKENI. Trimming stripped 3 bases from V and 0 bases from J, with 8 bases between. This CDR3 spans 14 amino acids. The CDR3 bases are TGTGCCAGCTCACCCTTCTCAATGAACACTGAAGCTTTCTTT. Residues: CASSPFSMNTEAFF.

The V gene is TRBV15, the J gene TRBJ2-1; 10 nucleotides agree with TRBD1. The J segment lost 4 bases and the V segment lost 3 bases, leaving 6 bases of the junction unmatched. The germline CDR1 and CDR2 sequences are LNHNV and YYDKDF (reference sequence). The CDR3 has 16 residues. The CDR3 sequence: CATSSPGQGLYNEQFF. In DNA form, the CDR3 reads TGTGCCACCAGCAGTCCGGGACAGGGGTTATACAATGAGCAGTTCTTC.

The CDR3 DNA reads as TGTGCCAGCAGTCTACTACCGGCGGGCATTGGAAATCAGCCCCAGCATTTT. Protein: CASSLLPAGIGNQPQHF. The V and J genes are TRBV27 and TRBJ1-5; D not resolved. Trimming removed 5 bases at V and 4 bases at J, with 21 bases between. Germline V gene lookup returns CDR1 MNHEY and CDR2 SMNVEV (reference sequence). This CDR3 has 17 residues.

This rearrangement joins TRBV7-3 to TRBJ2-3; D is possibly TRBD1 (6 bases). The CDR3 length is 15 residues. V lost 1 base and J lost 1, with 9 bases in between. Germline CDR1 reads SGHTA; CDR2 reads FQGTGA. The CDR3 region has the DNA TGTGCCAGCAGCTTAATTTCAGGGGGCACAGATACGCAGTATTTT. This codes for CASSLISGGTDTQYF. Drawing the rest from reference TRBV7-3 and TRBJ2-3, the complete variable domain is GAGVSQTPSNKVTEKGKYVELRCDPISGHTALYWYRQSLGQGPEFLIYFQGTGAADDSGLPNDRFFAVRPEGSVSTLKIQRTERGDSAVYLCASSLISGGTDTQYFGPGTRLTVL.

The V and J genes are TRBV29-1 and TRBJ2-7; D unresolved. CDR1 and CDR2 from the germline V gene are SQVTM and ANQGSEA. The CDR3 length is 13 residues. Trimming cost V 7 bases and J 0 bases, with 13 bases left between them. CDR3 amino acids: CSARTRNSYEQYF. The CDR3 DNA follows: TGCAGCGCGAGGACGAGAAACTCCTACGAGCAGTACTTC.

CDR3 nucleotides: TGTGCCACCCGACTGCGAGCGAACGACGAGCAGTACTTC. Translation gives CATRLRANDEQYF. The rearrangement joins TRBV19 to TRBJ2-7; D unclear. Germline V gene lookup returns CDR1 LNHDA and CDR2 SQIVND (reference sequence). The CDR3 has 13 amino acids. The V and J ends lost 10 bases and 5 bases respectively, with 18 bases between them.

The gene calls are TRBV10-1 and TRBJ2-1; 9 bases are shared with TRBD2. Per the germline V gene, CDR1 is WNHNN and CDR2 is SYGVQD (reference sequence). V gave up 3 bases and J gave up 12 bases; unmatched junction bases: 9. The CDR3 is 14 amino acids. CDR3 bases: TGCGCCAGCAGTGAAAAAATGGGACTAGCTGGGCAGTTCTTC. As protein: CASSEKMGLAGQFF.

This chain joins TRBV5-4 and TRBJ1-1; D is possibly TRBD1 (5 bases). CDR1 and CDR2 from the germline V gene are SGHNT and YYREEE (reference sequence). The CDR3 length is 13 residues. Between the trimmed V and J ends, which lost 4 bases and 7 bases, there was a span of 14 bases. The CDR3 sequence: CASSGGLGDEAFF. The CDR3 DNA reads TGTGCCAGCAGCGGGGGGTTGGGGGATGAAGCTTTCTTT. The variable domain in full, with the rest retrieved from reference TRBV5-4 and TRBJ1-1, is ETGVTQSPTHLIKTRGQQVTLRCSSQSGHNTVSWYQQALGQGPQFIFQYYREEENGRGNFPPRFSGLQFPNYSSELNVNALELDDSALYLCASSGGLGDEAFFGQGTRLTVV.